The clone carrying this T cell receptor (beta chain) was counted a few times. As yet, its antigen is unknown. The source of the sample is a study of neurological immune-mediated disorders. General study results and limits: Among expanded clones, no CDR3 amino acid sequences were shared across subjects, a pattern suggesting private repertoires in all groups. The highest TCR clonal expansion occurred in HTLV-1-associated myelopathy; multiple sclerosis fell below healthy controls.

Volunteers from a blood bank in Maryland, USA, made up the healthy controls. The CDR3 totals 14 residues. CDR1 is DFQATT and CDR2 is SNEGSKA in the germline V gene (reference sequence). The ends lost 5 bases at V and 1 base at J; junction bases unmatched: 5. As for the cDNA, it was generated by 5'RACE with 10-nucleotide random UMIs. TCRdb re-called the 5' RACE reads with MiXCR, one entry per CDR3 protein. The table lists roughly 80,000 distinct CDR3 sequences, 10% of them singletons. The sample consisted of PBMCs. The origin of this receptor is a man between 35 and 55 years old in good health. This chain uses TRBV20-1 with TRBJ2-7, with 10 nucleotides matching TRBD2. The CDR3 DNA reads as TGCAGTGCTGATACTAGCGGGAAATCCTACGAGCAGTACTTC. This translates into CSADTSGKSYEQYF.